This section outlines one T cell receptor (beta chain) sequence together with its context. What it recognizes is unknown. The data were taken from a study of cytomegalovirus exposure and HLA in healthy donors. Study-wide results and caveats: It was 150 or so TCR beta chains that were listed as cytomegalovirus-associated. Across donors, most TCRs were seen rarely, yet some public ones were widespread.

Use of 60 Vbeta and 13 Jbeta primers characterized the PCR. Using immunoSEQ multiplex PCR, the repertoire was profiled, and TCRdb retains in-frame clones only, with some absent. The data hold approximately 120,000 clones, with about four fifths observed a single time. The specimen sequenced was PBMCs. The TCR sequence derives from a woman aged 55-69 years in good health and CMV-seropositive.

The CDR3 DNA reads TGTGCCAGCAGCTTATCCCGGGTCGAAAGTGAGCAGTTCTTC. This translates into CASSLSRVESEQFF. The gene calls are TRBV7-3 and TRBJ2-1; D remains ambiguous. The CDR3 consists of 14 residues. The V end lost 2 bases, the J end lost 9 bases, and 14 bases lay between the germline ends. Germline values: CDR1 SGHTA, CDR2 FQGTGA.